Sequencing of this T cell receptor (beta chain) was carried out in a study of T cells in Graves' hyperthyroidism and ophthalmopathy (dated by TCRdb to between 2017 and 2020). For the wider study: Peripheral blood samples were taken at initial diagnosis, before any treatment was given. TCR V-J signatures able to tell the groups apart were searched for in a discovery cohort of some 97 patients, of whom roughly 42 had Graves' ophthalmopathy and about 60 had stable Graves' hyperthyroidism. Whether ophthalmopathy could be predicted prospectively was tested in an independent validation cohort made up of under 20 hyperthyroidism patients plus 17 patients who later progressed to ophthalmopathy. The roughly 100 discovery patients were randomly divided into training and test sets at a 7:3 ratio. The study also compared thyroid tissue and blood T-cell repertoires from over 5 Graves' hyperthyroidism patients. Following sampling, methimazole starting at 30 mg daily was given to hyperthyroidism patients, and high-dose intravenous methylprednisolone was given to ophthalmopathy patients. TCR Vbeta CDR3 sequencing of 140 or so peripheral blood samples (over 40 ophthalmopathy, 75 to 80 hyperthyroidism and roughly 17 progressor patients) is reported in the paper. The full study reports these points: Sample size was not statistically predetermined, and blinding of investigators to group allocation was not performed. In cross-validation, a model built on a 13 V-J signature told ophthalmopathy apart from stable hyperthyroidism with approximately 91% sensitivity and roughly 81% specificity, and in testing the same model reached 80%/75%. Most expanded thyroid clonotypes (frequency above 0.001) were also found in blood, which suggests that blood repertoires may mirror thyroid immune responses. In validation, progression to ophthalmopathy was predicted by the model with nearly 71% sensitivity and around 76% specificity, a median of roughly 6 months before onset.

Ophthalmopathy patients had moderately to severely active disease, Clinical Activity Score of at least 3, NOSPECS grade of at least 4, and duration under 3 months. Patients with uncontrolled infections, other autoimmune diseases, pregnancy or lactation were excluded. Diagnoses relied on clinical symptoms, serum thyroxine and TRAb, thyroid ultrasound and orbital computed tomography. PBMCs were isolated from about 10 ml of fresh peripheral blood by Ficoll-Paque density gradient centrifugation. Total RNA was extracted with Trizol reagent, and quality was checked on an Agilent 2100 Bioanalyzer. Looking up the germline V gene yields CDR1 MDHEN and CDR2 SYDVKM. Trimmed from V: 4 bases; trimmed from J: 1 base; junction bases lacking a gene match: 6. The CDR3 spans 16 residues, from the cysteine through the phenylalanine. Only CDR3 DNA remains: 48 bases, in frame from the first base. The TCR beta CDR3 regions were amplified from RNA transcripts. A first-round RT-PCR of the TCR CDR3 used the HTBI primer set with the Qiagen OneStep RT-PCR kit. A second multiplex PCR round built the libraries, followed by size selection and purification. Libraries were sequenced paired-end with 100 bp reads on an Illumina HiSeq2000. On the authors' methods: SOAPnuke was used to process the raw data, removing reads that contained adapters or uncalled bases, had a mean Phred below 15, or lacked an exact match to the constant primer or identifier. High-quality paired reads were merged with COPE v1.2.5, and unique nucleotide sequences were defined as clonotypes. Clonotypes were aligned to IMGT TRBV, TRBD and TRBJ reference segments using MiTCR v1.1. Analysis was restricted to V-J combinations with a frequency above 0.0001, which covered about 99% of repertoires. A TCS score was defined as the ratio of F50 (clonal expansion) to E x V (chaos), with BLOSUM62-based TCRdist applied between CDR3 peptides within each V-J. Welch's t-statistics and random forest reduced fewer than 550 V-J features to 10 to 15, which were used in a naive Bayes classifier (R e1071). The public reads were reanalyzed by TCRdb: fastp trimming at Q25, MiXCR alignment, in-frame beta chains only. Duplicate CDR3 protein sequences are folded into a single record with the most common DNA and genes. The V and J calls follow TCRdb's processing rather than the paper's. This sample lists about 260,000 distinct CDR3 sequences; roughly 17% were detected once. The top ten clonotypes cover around 30% of the sample.

This clonotype was counted only a few times. The antigen it binds to is not known. Base quality data are lacking; no much larger clone is found one base away. Sequencing was performed on blood. The source is a young woman with Graves' ophthalmopathy. The V and J genes are TRBV28 and TRBJ1-1, with 10 central nucleotides matching TRBD1. The CDR3 protein: CASSSLGQGGNTEAFF. The DNA is as follows: TGTGCCAGCAGTTCTCTCGGACAGGGGGGGAACACTGAAGCTTTCTTT.